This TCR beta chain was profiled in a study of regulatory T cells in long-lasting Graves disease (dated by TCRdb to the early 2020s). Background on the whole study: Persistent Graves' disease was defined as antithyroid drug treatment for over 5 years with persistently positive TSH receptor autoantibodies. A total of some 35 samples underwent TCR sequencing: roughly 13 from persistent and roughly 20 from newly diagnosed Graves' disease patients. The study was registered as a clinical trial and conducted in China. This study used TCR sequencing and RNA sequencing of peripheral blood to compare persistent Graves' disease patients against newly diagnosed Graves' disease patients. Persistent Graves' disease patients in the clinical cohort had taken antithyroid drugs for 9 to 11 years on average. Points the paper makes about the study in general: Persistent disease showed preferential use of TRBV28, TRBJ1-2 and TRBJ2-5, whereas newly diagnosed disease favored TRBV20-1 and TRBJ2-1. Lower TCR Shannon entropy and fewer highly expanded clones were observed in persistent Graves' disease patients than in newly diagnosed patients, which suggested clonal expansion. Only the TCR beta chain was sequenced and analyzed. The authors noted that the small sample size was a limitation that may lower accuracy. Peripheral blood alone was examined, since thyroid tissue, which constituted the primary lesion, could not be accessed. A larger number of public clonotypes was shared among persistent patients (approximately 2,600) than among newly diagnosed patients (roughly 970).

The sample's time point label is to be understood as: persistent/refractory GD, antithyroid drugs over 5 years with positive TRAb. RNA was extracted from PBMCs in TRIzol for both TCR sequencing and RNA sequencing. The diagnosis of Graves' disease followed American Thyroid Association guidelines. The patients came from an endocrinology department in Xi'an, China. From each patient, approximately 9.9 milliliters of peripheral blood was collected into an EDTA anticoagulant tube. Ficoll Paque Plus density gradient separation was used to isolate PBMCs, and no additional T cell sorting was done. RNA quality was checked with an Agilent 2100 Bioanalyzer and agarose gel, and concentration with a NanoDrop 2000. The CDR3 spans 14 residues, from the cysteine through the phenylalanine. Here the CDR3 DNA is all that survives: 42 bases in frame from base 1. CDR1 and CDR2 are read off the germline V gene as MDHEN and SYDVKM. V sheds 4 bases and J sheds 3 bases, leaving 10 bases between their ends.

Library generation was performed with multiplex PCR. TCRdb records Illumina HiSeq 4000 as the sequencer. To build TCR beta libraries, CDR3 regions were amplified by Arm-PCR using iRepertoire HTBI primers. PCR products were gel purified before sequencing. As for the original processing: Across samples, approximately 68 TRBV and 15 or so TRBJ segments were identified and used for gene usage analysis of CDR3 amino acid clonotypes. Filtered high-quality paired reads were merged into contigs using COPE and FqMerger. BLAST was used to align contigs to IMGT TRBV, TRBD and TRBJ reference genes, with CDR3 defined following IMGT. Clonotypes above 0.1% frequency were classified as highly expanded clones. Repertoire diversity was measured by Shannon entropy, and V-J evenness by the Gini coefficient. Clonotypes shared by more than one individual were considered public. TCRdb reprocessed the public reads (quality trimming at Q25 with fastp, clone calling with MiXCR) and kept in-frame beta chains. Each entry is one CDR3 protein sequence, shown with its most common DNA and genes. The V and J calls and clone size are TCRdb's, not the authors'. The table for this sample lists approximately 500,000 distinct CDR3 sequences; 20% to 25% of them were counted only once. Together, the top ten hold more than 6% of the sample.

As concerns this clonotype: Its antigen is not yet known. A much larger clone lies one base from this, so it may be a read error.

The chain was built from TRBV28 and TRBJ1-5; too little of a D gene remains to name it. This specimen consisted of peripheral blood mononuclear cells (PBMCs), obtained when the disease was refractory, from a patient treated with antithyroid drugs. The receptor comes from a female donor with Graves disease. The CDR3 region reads CASSWVRNNQPQHF. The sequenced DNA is TGTGCCAGCAGTTGGGTGAGGAACAATCAGCCCCAGCATTTT.